This T cell receptor (beta chain) was documented in a study of CD8+CD57+ T cells in acquired aplastic anemia. Across the study: Sorting CD4+ and CD8+ cells gave DNA averaging around 3 ug.

Those patients picked for sequencing had displayed CD8+CD57+ cell expansion on flow cytometry. Comment on this clonotype: Sequence at one end of the junction differs from germline and may be a read error.

The study profiled TCR beta VDJ and CDR3 using genomic DNA as template. TCRdb re-called the reads with MiXCR, one entry per CDR3 protein. This sample carries 260,000 or so distinct CDR3 sequences, less than 85% of them seen once, and the ten largest clones take roughly 42%. The CDR3 sequence is 14 residues long. Germline lookup yields CDR1 SGDLS and CDR2 YYNGEE. Input material: sorted CD4+, CD8+, or CD8+CD57+ T cells (not recorded which) from PBMCs. The TCR comes from a human donor with aplastic anemia. The chain employs TRBV9 and TRBJ2-5; D is perhaps TRBD1 (6 bases). The CDR3 loop reads CASSEGWTDNAGDF. The CDR3 DNA reads TGTGCCAGCAGCGAGGGGTGGACAGATAACGCCGGGGACTTC.